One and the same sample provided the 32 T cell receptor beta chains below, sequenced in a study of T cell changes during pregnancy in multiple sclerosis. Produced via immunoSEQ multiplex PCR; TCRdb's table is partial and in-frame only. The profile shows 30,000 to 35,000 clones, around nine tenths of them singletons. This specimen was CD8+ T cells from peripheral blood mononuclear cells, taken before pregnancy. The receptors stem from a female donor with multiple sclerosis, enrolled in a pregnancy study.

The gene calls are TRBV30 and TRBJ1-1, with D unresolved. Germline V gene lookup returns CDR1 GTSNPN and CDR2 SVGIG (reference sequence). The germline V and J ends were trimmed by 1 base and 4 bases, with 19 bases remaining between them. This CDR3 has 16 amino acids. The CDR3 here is CAWSDPFADGGTEAFF. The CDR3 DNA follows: TGTGCCTGGAGTGACCCCTTTGCGGATGGTGGCACTGAAGCTTTCTTT.

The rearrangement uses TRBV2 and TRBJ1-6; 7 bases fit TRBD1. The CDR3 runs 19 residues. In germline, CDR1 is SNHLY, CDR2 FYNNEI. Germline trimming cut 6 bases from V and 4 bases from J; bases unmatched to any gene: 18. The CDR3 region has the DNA TGTGCCAGCAGAGATCCACAACAAACAGGGGACCTATATAATTCACCCCTCCACTTT. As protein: CASRDPQQTGDLYNSPLHF.

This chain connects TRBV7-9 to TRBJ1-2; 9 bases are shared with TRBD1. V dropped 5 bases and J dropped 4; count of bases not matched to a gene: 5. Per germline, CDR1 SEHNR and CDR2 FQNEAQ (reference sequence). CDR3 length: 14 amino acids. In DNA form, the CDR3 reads TGTGCCAGCAGCCCGACAGGGGGTATCTATGGCTACACCTTC. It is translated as CASSPTGGIYGYTF.

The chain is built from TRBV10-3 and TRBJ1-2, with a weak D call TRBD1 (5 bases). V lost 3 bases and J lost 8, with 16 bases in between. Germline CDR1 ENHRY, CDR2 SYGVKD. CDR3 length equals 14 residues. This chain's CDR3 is CAISDFTGEDGYTF. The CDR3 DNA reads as TGTGCCATCAGTGACTTTACGGGGGAAGACGGCTACACCTTC.

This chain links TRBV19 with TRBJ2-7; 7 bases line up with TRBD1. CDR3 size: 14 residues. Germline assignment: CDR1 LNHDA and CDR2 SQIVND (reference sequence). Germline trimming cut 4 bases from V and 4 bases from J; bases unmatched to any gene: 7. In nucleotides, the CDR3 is TGTGCCAGTAGTAAGGGGACAGCTTATTACGAGCAGTACTTC. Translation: CASSKGTAYYEQYF.

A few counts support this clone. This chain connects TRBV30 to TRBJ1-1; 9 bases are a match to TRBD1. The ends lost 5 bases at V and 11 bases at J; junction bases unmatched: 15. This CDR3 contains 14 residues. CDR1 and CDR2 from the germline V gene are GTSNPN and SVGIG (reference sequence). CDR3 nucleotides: TGTGCCTGGGATACAGGGGGCGTCAGTCGTTGGGCTTTCTTT. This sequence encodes CAWDTGGVSRWAFF.

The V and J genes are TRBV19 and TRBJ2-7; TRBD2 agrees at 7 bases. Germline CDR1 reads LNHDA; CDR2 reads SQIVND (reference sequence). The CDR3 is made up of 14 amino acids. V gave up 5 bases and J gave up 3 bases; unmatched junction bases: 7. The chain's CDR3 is CASSRRGDRYEQYF. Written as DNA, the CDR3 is TGTGCCAGTAGTCGTCGGGGGGACCGCTACGAGCAGTACTTC.

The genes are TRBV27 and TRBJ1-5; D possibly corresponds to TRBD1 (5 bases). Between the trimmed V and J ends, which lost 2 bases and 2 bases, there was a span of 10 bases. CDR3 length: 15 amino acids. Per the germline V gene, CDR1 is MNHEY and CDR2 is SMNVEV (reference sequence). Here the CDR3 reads CASSLIGEGNQPQHF. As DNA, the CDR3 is TGTGCCAGCAGTTTAATAGGGGAGGGCAATCAGCCCCAGCATTTT.

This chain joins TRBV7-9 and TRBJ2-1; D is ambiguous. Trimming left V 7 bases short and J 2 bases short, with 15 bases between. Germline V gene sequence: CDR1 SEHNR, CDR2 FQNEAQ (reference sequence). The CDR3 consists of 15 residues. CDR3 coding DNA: TGTGCCAGCACTCCCAGGCAGGCGCCCTACAATGAGCAGTTCTTC. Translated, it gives CASTPRQAPYNEQFF. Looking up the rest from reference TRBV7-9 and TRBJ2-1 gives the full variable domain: DTGVSQNPRHKITKRGQNVTFRCDPISEHNRLYWYRQTLGQGPEFLTYFQNEAQLEKSRLLSDRFSAERPKGSFSTLEIQRTEQGDSAMYLCASTPRQAPYNEQFFGPGTRLTVL.

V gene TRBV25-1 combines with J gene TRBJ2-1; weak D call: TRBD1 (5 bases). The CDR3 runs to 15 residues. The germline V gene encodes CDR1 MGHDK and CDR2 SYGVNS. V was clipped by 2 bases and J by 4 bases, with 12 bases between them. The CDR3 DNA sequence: TGTGCCAGCAGTGAACAGGGAAGGAATTACAATGAGCAGTTCTTC. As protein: CASSEQGRNYNEQFF.

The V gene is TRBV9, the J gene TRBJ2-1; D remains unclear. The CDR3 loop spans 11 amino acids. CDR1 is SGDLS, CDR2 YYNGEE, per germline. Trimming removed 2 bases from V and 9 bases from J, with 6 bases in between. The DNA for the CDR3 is TGTGCCAGCAGCGTTTCCGGTGAGCAGTTCTTC. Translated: CASSVSGEQFF.

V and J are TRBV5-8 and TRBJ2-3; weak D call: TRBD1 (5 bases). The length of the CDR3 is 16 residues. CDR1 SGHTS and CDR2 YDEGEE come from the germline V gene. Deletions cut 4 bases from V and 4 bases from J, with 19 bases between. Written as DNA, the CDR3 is TGTGCCAGCAGCATGACAGTTAACACGTTCCCAGATACGCAGTATTTT. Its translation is CASSMTVNTFPDTQYF.

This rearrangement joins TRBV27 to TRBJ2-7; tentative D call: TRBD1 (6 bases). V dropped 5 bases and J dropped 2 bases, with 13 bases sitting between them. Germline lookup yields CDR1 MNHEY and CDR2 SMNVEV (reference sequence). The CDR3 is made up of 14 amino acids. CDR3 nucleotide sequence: TGTGCCAGCAGTCCCCGGGACATAGCCTACGAGCAGTACTTC. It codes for CASSPRDIAYEQYF.

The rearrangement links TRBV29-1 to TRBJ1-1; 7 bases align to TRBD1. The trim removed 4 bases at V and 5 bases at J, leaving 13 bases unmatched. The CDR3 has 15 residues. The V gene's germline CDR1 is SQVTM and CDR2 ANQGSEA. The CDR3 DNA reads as TGCAGCGTTGGGGGGACAGTCGAACAGTGGACTGAAGCTTTCTTT. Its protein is CSVGGTVEQWTEAFF. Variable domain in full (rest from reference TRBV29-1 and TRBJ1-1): SAVISQKPSRDICQRGTSLTIQCQVDSQVTMMFWYRQQPGQSLTLIATANQGSEATYESGFVIDKFPISRPNLTFSTLTVSNMSPEDSSIYLCSVGGTVEQWTEAFFGQGTRLTVV.

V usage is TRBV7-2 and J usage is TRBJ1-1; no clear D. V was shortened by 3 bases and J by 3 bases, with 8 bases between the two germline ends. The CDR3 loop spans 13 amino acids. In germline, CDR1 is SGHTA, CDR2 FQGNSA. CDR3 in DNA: TGTGCCAGCAGCTTCGCAGAGGACACTGAAGCTTTCTTT. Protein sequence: CASSFAEDTEAFF.

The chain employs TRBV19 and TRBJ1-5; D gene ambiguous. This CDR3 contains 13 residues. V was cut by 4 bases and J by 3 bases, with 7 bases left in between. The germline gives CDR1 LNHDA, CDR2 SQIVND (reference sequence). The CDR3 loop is CASSKGVNQPQHF. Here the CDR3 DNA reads TGTGCCAGTAGTAAGGGAGTCAATCAGCCCCAGCATTTT.

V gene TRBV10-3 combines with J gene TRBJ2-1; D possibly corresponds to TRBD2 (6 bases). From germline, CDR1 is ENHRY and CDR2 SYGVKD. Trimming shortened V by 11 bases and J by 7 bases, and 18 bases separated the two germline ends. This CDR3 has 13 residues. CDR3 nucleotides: TGTGCCTGCTCCTCGCTAGCGAGGAATGAGCAGTTCTTC. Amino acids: CACSSLARNEQFF.

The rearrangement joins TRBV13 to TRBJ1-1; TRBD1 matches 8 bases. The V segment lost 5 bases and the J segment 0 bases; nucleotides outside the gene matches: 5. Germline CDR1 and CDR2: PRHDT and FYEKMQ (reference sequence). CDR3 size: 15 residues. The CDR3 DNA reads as TGTGCCAGCAGCCGACAGGGGAGGATGAACACTGAAGCTTTCTTT. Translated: CASSRQGRMNTEAFF.

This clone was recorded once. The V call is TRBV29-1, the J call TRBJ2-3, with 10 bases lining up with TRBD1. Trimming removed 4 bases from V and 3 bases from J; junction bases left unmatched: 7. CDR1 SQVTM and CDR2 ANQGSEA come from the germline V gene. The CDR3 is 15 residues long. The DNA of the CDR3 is TGCAGCGTTGCGACAGGGGGCGATGTGACAGATACGCAGTATTTT. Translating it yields CSVATGGDVTDTQYF.

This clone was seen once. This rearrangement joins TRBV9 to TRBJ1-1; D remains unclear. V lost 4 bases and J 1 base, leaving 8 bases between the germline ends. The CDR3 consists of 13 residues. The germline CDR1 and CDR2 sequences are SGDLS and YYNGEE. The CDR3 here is CASSRGGNTEAFF. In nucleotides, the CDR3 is TGTGCCAGCAGCCGGGGTGGGAACACTGAAGCTTTCTTT.

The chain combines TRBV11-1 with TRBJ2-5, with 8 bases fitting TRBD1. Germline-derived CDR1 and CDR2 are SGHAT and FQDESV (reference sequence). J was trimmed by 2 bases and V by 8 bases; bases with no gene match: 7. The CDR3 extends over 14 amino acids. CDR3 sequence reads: CASRITGGQETQYF. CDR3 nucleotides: TGTGCCAGCCGGATTACAGGGGGGCAAGAGACCCAGTACTTC.

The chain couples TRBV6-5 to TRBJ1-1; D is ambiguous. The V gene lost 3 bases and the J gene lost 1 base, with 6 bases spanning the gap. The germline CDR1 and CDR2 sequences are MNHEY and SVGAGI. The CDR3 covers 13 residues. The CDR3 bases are TGTGCCAGCAGTTATTCCTCGAACACTGAAGCTTTCTTT. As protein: CASSYSSNTEAFF.

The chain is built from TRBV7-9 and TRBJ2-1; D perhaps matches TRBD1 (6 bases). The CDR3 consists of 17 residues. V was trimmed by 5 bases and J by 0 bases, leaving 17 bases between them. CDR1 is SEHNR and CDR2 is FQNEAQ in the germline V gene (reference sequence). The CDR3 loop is CASSPQTGPSSYNEQFF. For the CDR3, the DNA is TGTGCCAGCAGCCCGCAGACAGGCCCCAGCTCCTACAATGAGCAGTTCTTC.

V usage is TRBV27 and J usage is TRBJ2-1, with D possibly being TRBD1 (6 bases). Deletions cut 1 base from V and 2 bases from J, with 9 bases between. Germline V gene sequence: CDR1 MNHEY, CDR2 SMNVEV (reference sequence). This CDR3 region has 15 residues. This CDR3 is CASSLFKGAYNEQFF. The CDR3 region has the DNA TGTGCCAGCAGTTTATTCAAGGGGGCCTACAATGAGCAGTTCTTC.

CDR3 protein: CASRPLTSQETQYF. The CDR3, as DNA: TGTGCCAGCAGACCCTTGACTAGCCAAGAGACCCAGTACTTC. The chain recombines TRBV6-6 with TRBJ2-5; weak D call: TRBD2 (6 bases). Germline assignment: CDR1 MNHNY and CDR2 SVGAGI (reference sequence). V was trimmed by 6 bases and J by 1 base, leaving 12 bases between them. The length of the CDR3 is 14 residues.

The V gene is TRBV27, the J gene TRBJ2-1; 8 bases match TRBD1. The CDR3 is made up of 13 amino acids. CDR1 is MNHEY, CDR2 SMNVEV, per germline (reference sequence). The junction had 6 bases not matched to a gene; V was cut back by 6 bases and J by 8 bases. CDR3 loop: CASSRTGYHEQFF. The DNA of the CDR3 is TGTGCCAGCAGCCGGACAGGGTACCATGAGCAGTTCTTC.

CDR3 sequence (DNA): TGTGCCAGCAGCTTAGAAGGGTCGGGGGGCACCGGGGAGCTGTTTTTT. Protein sequence: CASSLEGSGGTGELFF. The rearrangement links TRBV7-9 to TRBJ2-2; 7 nucleotides match TRBD2. Germline CDR1 is SEHNR and CDR2 is FQNEAQ (reference sequence). The junction had 6 bases not matched to a gene; V was cut back by 1 base and J by 4 bases. The CDR3 loop spans 16 amino acids.

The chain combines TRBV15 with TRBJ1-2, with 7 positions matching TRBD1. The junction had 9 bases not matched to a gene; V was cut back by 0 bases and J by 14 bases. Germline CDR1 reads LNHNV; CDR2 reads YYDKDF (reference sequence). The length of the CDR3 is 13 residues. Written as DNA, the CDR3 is TGTGCCACCAGCAGAGAGCAAGGGGGCGCGTCTACCTTC. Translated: CATSREQGGASTF.

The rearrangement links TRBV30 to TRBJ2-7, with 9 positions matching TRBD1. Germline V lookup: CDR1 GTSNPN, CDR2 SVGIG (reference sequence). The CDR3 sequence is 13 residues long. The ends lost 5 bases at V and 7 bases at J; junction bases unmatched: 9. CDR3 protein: CAWLGQGLWEQYF. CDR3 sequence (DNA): TGTGCCTGGTTGGGACAGGGTTTGTGGGAGCAGTACTTC.

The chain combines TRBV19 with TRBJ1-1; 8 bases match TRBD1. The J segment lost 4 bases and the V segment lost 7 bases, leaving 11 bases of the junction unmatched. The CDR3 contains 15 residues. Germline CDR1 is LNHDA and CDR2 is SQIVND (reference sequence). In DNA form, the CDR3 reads TGTGCCAGTACCGATCACGCGCAGGGGGCCACTGAAGCTTTCTTT. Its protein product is CASTDHAQGATEAFF.

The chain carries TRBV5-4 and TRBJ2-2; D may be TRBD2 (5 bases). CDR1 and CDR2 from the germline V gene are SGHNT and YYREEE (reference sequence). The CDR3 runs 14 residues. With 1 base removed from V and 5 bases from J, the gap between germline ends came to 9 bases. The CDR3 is CASSLRGKTGELFF. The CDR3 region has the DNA TGTGCCAGCAGCTTGCGGGGTAAAACCGGGGAGCTGTTTTTT.

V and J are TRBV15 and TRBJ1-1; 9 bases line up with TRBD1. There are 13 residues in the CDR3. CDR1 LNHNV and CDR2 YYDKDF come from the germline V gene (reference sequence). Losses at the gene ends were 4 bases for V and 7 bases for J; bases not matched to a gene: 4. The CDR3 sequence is CATSTRTGVEAFF. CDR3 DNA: TGTGCCACCAGCACCCGGACAGGGGTTGAAGCTTTCTTT.